This TCR beta chain is from a study of OX40 agonist ivuxolimab in advanced cancers. Looking at the study overall: Ivuxolimab, which patients received intravenously every 2 weeks, was dosed at 0.01 to 10 mg/kg.

This clone was recorded only once. No antigen is known for it. Autoimmune disease history or systemic immunosuppression was exclusionary. Study findings and constraints: Relatively little clonal expansion, among the lowest observed, appeared in partial responders at 0.1-3.0 mg/kg.

Clones were sequenced by immunoSEQ multiplex PCR, and TCRdb holds only the in-frame ones, with some missing. This sample has some 76,000 clones; about nine tenths occur once, and the top ten carry about 0.75%. The sequenced sample was CD4+ or CD8+ T cells sorted from blood, obtained in a trial of the OX40 agonist ivuxolimab. The source of this sequence is an adult with an advanced solid tumor such as melanoma, head and neck, liver or kidney cancer.

CDR3 in DNA: TGTGCCAGCAGCTTGTCGACAGGGAGTGACTATGGCTACACCTTC. Translated, it gives CASSLSTGSDYGYTF. This sequence joins TRBV4-2 and TRBJ1-2, with TRBD1 matching over 7 bases. Per germline, CDR1 LGHNA and CDR2 YNFKEQ. The CDR3 sequence is 15 residues long. V lost 5 bases to trimming and J lost 3 bases; unmatched junction nucleotides: 9.